This TCR beta chain was sequenced in a study of blood T cell repertoires in COVID-19. Study context: T cells, B-cell-depleted T cells, or PBMCs provided the cDNA or gDNA that served as material.

Looked up from germline, CDR1 is WSHSY and CDR2 is SAAADI. The germline V and J ends were trimmed by 0 bases and 5 bases, with 14 bases remaining between them. The CDR3 runs to 16 residues. The repertoire was sequenced with immunoSEQ multiplex PCR; TCRdb's copy has only in-frame clones and lacks some. The sample lists hundreds of thousands of clones, roughly 86% occurring once. The sequence was collected from a human donor in a cohort sampled during active COVID-19. The sample taken for sequencing was peripheral blood. The chain is built from TRBV10-2 and TRBJ1-5; D possibly corresponds to TRBD1 (5 bases). The CDR3 sequence is CASSESRNRFYQPQHF. The CDR3 region has the DNA TGCGCCAGCAGTGAGTCGAGGAACAGGTTTTATCAGCCCCAGCATTTT.